One T cell receptor beta chain is described in this entry. Its antigen is unidentified. The V and J ends lost 5 bases and 6 bases, in that order; junction bases with no gene match: 5. Germline lookup yields CDR1 LNHDA and CDR2 SQIVND (reference sequence). The CDR3 extends over 14 amino acids. This sample was included in a study of shared clonotypes between healthy human individuals. Study-wide context: The study used three CD4 naive, three CD4 memory, two CD8 naive and one CD8 memory plate per donor. The study's findings and limits: Only blood underwent sampling, and tissue repertoires likely differ. For naive CD4 cells, approximately 4.7% of clonotypes were shared across four donors.

Original data processing: Owing to the provision of junction-only sequences devoid of quality scores by immunoSEQ, filtering differed. Here immunoSEQ multiplex PCR was the method, and the copy in TCRdb shows in-frame clones only, minus some. V, J and clone size are taken as reported in that table, and D and trimming were inferred from the DNA itself. The table lists approximately 2.1 million clones, more than 85% of them singletons. This TCR was recovered from a man between 18 and 35 years old in good health. Some clones in this sample may be carry-over from other donors' samples. Sequencing was performed on naive CD4+ T cells from PBMCs. The subset here: CD45RA+ positively selected. The chain recombines TRBV19 with TRBJ2-1, with 9 positions matching TRBD1. The CDR3 reads CASSARQGVNEQFF. For the CDR3, the DNA is TGTGCCAGTAGTGCCCGACAGGGGGTCAATGAGCAGTTCTTC.